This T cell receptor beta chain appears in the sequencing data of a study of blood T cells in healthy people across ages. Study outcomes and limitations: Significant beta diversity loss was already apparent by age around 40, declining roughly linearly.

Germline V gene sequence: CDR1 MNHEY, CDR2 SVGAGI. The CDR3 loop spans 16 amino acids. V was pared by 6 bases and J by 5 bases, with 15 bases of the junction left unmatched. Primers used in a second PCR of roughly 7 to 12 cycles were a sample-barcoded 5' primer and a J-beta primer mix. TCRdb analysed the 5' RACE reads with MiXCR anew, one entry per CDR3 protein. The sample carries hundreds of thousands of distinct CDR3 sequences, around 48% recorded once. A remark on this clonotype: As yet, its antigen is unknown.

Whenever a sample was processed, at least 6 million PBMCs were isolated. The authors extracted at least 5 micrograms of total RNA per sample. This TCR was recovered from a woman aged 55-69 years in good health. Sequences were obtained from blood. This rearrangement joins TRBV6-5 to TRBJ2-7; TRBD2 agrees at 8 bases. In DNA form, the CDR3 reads TGTGCCAGCAGCCCTAATAGCGGGACCCTAAGGCACGAGCAGTACTTC. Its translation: CASSPNSGTLRHEQYF.